This TCR beta chain was documented in a study of blood T cells in healthy people across ages. Looked up from germline, CDR1 is SQVTM and CDR2 is ANQGSEA. The CDR3 contains 14 residues. V was pared by 0 bases and J by 4 bases, with 12 bases between. This clonotype was seen a few times. A J-beta primer mix and a sample-barcoded 5' primer were used in a second PCR of roughly 6 to 11 cycles. One entry per CDR3 protein results from TCRdb running MiXCR on the 5' RACE reads. Among roughly 730,000 distinct CDR3 sequences listed, about 61% were seen once. Sequenced: blood. This chain connects TRBV29-1 to TRBJ1-2; D call uncertain. This TCR derives from a man in his forties in good health. The DNA for the CDR3 is TGCAGCGTTGAAGATCTGAGACCACGCTATGGCTACACCTTC. It translates to CSVEDLRPRYGYTF.